The 8 T cell receptor beta chains listed next were all sequenced from one sample in a study of blood T cells in healthy people across ages. PCR was performed a second time for roughly 7 to 11 cycles using a sample-barcoded 5' primer and a J-beta primer mix. TCRdb re-analysed the 5' RACE reads in MiXCR, keeping a single row per CDR3 protein. The sample has more than 650,000 distinct CDR3 sequences; 50% to 65% are singletons. Sequencing input: blood. The receptor source for this set is an elderly man in good health.

The chain recombines TRBV4-1 with TRBJ2-7; D could derive from TRBD1 or TRBD2 (6 bases each). Germline values: CDR1 MGHRA, CDR2 YSYEKL. CDR3 length equals 16 residues. Trimming took 0 bases from V and 3 from J, leaving 15 bases between them. The DNA for the CDR3 is TGCGCCAGCAGCCAAGATCTCTCGGGGGCGATCTACGAGCAGTACTTC. Amino acids: CASSQDLSGAIYEQYF.

For the CDR3, the DNA is TGTGCCATCAGTGAGGGTCGGCTAGCGGGGACGCAGTACTTC. Its protein is CAISEGRLAGTQYF. This chain uses TRBV10-3 with TRBJ2-7; 9 nucleotides align to TRBD2. Trimming removed 2 bases from V and 9 bases from J; junction bases left unmatched: 8. In germline, CDR1 is ENHRY, CDR2 SYGVKD. The CDR3 contains 14 residues.

This clonotype was observed a handful of times. This chain links TRBV5-1 with TRBJ2-7; no firm D call. Per germline, CDR1 SGHRS and CDR2 YFSETQ. The CDR3 sequence is 15 residues long. Trimming removed 7 bases from V and 3 bases from J, with 20 bases in between. The CDR3 DNA follows: TGCGCCAGCCACTCTACCCCCGGAGCGAACTACGAGCAGTACTTC. Translated, it gives CASHSTPGANYEQYF.

V and J are TRBV20-1 and TRBJ2-3; TRBD1 is a possible D gene (6 bases). Germline V lookup: CDR1 DFQATT, CDR2 SNEGSKA (reference sequence). The CDR3 extends over 15 amino acids. Trimming took off 7 bases at V and 0 bases at J, with 17 bases between the two ends. The CDR3, as DNA: TGCAGTGTTCTAGGGGGAAGGGACAGCACAGATACGCAGTATTTT. As protein: CSVLGGRDSTDTQYF.

This clonotype has just a few counts. The J gene is TRBJ1-5, the V gene TRBV29-1; D might be TRBD1 (5 bases). V lost 4 bases and J 4 bases, leaving 11 bases between the germline ends. This CDR3 has 13 residues. Germline CDR1 and CDR2: SQVTM and ANQGSEA. The CDR3, as DNA: TGCAGCGTTGGAGGTCCAGGGAATCAGCCCCAGCATTTT. Translation gives CSVGGPGNQPQHF.

This chain connects TRBV2 to TRBJ1-4; perhaps TRBD1 as D (5 bases). The germline CDR1 and CDR2 sequences are SNHLY and FYNNEI. Trimming stripped 7 bases from V and 0 bases from J, with 15 bases between. CDR3 length equals 16 residues. The chain's CDR3 is CASNTGAVATNEKLFF. The DNA of the CDR3 is TGTGCCAGCAACACTGGGGCAGTAGCAACTAATGAAAAACTGTTTTTT.

The V call is TRBV25-1, the J call TRBJ2-2; the D gene is possibly TRBD1 (6 bases). Germline V gives CDR1 MGHDK, CDR2 SYGVNS. V was cut by 8 bases and J by 4 bases, with 11 bases left in between. The CDR3 contains 13 residues. The CDR3 spells CASANRATGELFF. The CDR3 coding sequence is TGTGCCAGCGCAAACAGGGCCACCGGGGAGCTGTTTTTT.

The chain recombines TRBV12-3 or TRBV12-4 with TRBJ1-5, with TRBD1 matching over 7 bases. This CDR3 has 15 residues. V gave up 5 bases and J gave up 1 base; unmatched junction bases: 5. The CDR3 loop reads CASSRQGSSNQPQHF. DNA of the CDR3: TGTGCCAGCAGTCGACAGGGTTCAAGCAATCAGCCCCAGCATTTT.